This TCR beta chain was sequenced during a study of T cells after yellow fever vaccination. Overall study: With SMART-Seq v4 Ultra Low Input, the fractions containing low cell numbers were prepared.

General study results and limits: Post-booster reappearance was seen for most primary-vaccination clones (nearly 97% CD4, around 91% CD8).

The sample holds many counts of this clonotype. Its specificity is not known. V lost 2 bases and J lost 7, with 6 bases in between. Germline loops: CDR1 SGDLS, CDR2 YYNGEE. CDR3 length: 12 residues. TCRdb redid the calling of the 5' RACE reads with MiXCR, one entry per CDR3 protein. The sample records 450,000 to 600,000 distinct CDR3 sequences, approximately 13% being singletons. The chain links TRBV9 to TRBJ2-2; D call uncertain. Sample: PBMCs, taken on the day of the yellow fever booster vaccination. The sequence was obtained from a man under 40 who received the YFV17D yellow fever vaccine. CDR3 protein: CASSVVDGELFF. The CDR3 region has the DNA TGTGCCAGCAGCGTTGTGGACGGGGAGCTGTTTTTT.